Listed below are T cell receptor beta chains from one sample, sequenced in a study of a mutant IDH1 vaccine in newly diagnosed glioma. Only in-frame clones appear in the TCRdb table, and some are missing; sequencing was by immunoSEQ multiplex PCR. Of about 67,000 clones in the sample, about four fifths are singletons; the top ten hold under 6%. The starting material was peripheral blood mononuclear cells (PBMCs), obtained from a glioma patient treated with radiotherapy, temozolomide or both. Receptors were obtained from a woman younger than 35 with glioma. Some clones in this sample may be carry-over from other donors' samples. Each CDR3 is given with its conserved first and last residue. D genes are given only for firm matches. Part of the rows lack a size; the others show once, few, many or a class for expanded clones.

d_call	v_call	clone_size	j_call	cdr3_aa	cdr3_nt
.	TRBV2	few	TRBJ1-2	CASSLALYGYTF	TGTGCCAGCAGCCTGGCTCTCTATGGCTACACCTTC
.	TRBV5-8	.	TRBJ1-5	CASSLLAPGKGPLVQPQHF	TGTGCCAGCAGCTTGCTCGCCCCGGGGAAAGGGCCCCTTGTTCAGCCCCAGCATTTT
.	TRBV12-2	once	TRBJ2-7	CASRSGGGRHEQYF	TGTGCAAGTCGCTCTGGTGGGGGGAGGCACGAGCAGTACTTC
TRBD1	TRBV5-1	.	TRBJ2-2	CASSFFETGSSRELFF	TGCGCCAGCAGCTTCTTCGAGACAGGGAGTTCCCGGGAGCTGTTTTTT
.	TRBV7-2	once	TRBJ1-1	CASSLTPWSTEAFF	TGTGCCAGCAGCTTGACTCCTTGGAGCACTGAAGCTTTCTTT
TRBD1	TRBV14	.	TRBJ1-3	CASSQIDRAGNTIYF	TGTGCCAGCAGCCAGATCGACAGGGCTGGAAACACCATATATTTT
TRBD2	TRBV9	once	TRBJ2-1	CASSEGLASYNEQFF	TGTGCCAGCAGCGAGGGACTAGCCTCCTACAATGAGCAGTTCTTC
.	TRBV5-1	.	TRBJ1-1	CASSLVVGSEAFF	TGCGCCAGCAGCTTGGTGGTGGGGTCTGAAGCTTTCTTT
.	TRBV11-3	.	TRBJ2-2	CASSSYTGELFF	TGTGCCAGCAGCTCATACACCGGGGAGCTGTTTTTT
.	TRBV10-3	.	TRBJ2-7	CAISGGTGSSYEQYF	TGTGCCATCAGTGGGGGTACAGGGAGCTCCTACGAGCAGTACTTC
TRBD2	TRBV27	.	TRBJ2-3	CASRLAGGQNTQYF	TGTGCCAGCAGACTAGCGGGGGGGCAAAATACGCAGTATTTT
.	TRBV5-4	.	TRBJ1-1	CASSFESGSLEAFF	TGTGCCAGCAGCTTCGAATCGGGCAGCCTTGAAGCTTTCTTT
.	TRBV2	.	TRBJ1-1	CASRGGTEAFF	TGTGCCAGCCGGGGTGGGACTGAAGCTTTCTTT
TRBD2	TRBV18	.	TRBJ2-7	CASSPVASGRTAYEQYF	TGTGCCAGCTCACCGGTGGCTAGCGGGAGAACGGCCTACGAGCAGTACTTC
TRBD1	TRBV7-6	few	TRBJ1-6	CASSLEQGVGTLHF	TGTGCCAGCAGCTTAGAACAGGGGGTCGGGACCCTCCACTTT
.	TRBV5-4	once	TRBJ2-5	CASSLGGQETQYF	TGTGCCAGCAGCTTGGGGGGTCAAGAGACCCAGTACTTC
.	TRBV5-1	.	TRBJ1-5	CASSFDGGVGPQHF	TGCGCCAGCAGCTTCGACGGGGGAGTCGGGCCCCAGCATTTT